This section outlines one T cell receptor (beta chain) sequence together with its context. These data belong to a study of T cell responses to AZD1222 COVID-19 vaccine. The data were produced by immunoSEQ multiplex PCR, yet TCRdb's version contains in-frame clones alone and is incomplete. The table includes about 130,000 clones, 89% detected once. V dropped 4 bases and J dropped 8; count of bases not matched to a gene: 7. Germline CDR1 SGHNT, CDR2 YYREEE (reference sequence). The CDR3 consists of 13 residues. This specimen was peripheral blood, taken on day 0 of AZD1222 vaccination. The chain carries TRBV5-4 and TRBJ1-2, with 8 bases fitting TRBD1. This TCR was sampled from an adult in good health. The DNA of the CDR3 is TGTGCCAGCAGCACAGACAGGGGTTGGGGCTACACCTTC. Translated, it gives CASSTDRGWGYTF.